The 9 T cell receptor beta chains presented below share a single source sample, sequenced in a study of a mutant IDH1 vaccine in newly diagnosed glioma. Indicated time point: baseline, week 1 (first vaccination visit). Treatment meaning: pre-vaccination baseline after standard-of-care therapy. Measured with immunoSEQ multiplex PCR; TCRdb has only the in-frame clones, and not every one. This table holds 12,000 to 15,000 clones, more than 80% found once. The sample was PBMCs, taken from a glioma patient treated with radiotherapy, temozolomide or both. These receptors all stem from a woman in her thirties or forties with glioma. Some clones in this sample may be carry-over from other donors' samples.

This clone was observed a handful of times. The chain uses TRBV5-1 and TRBJ1-5; D is ambiguous. Germline V gene data show CDR1 as SGHRS and CDR2 as YFSETQ. This CDR3 comprises 13 residues. The V gene lost 4 bases and the J gene lost 3 bases, with 8 bases spanning the gap. The CDR3 sequence: CASSEWNNQPQHF. For the CDR3, the DNA is TGCGCCAGCAGCGAATGGAACAATCAGCCCCAGCATTTT.

The rearrangement uses TRBV6-6 and TRBJ2-5, with D perhaps given as TRBD1 or TRBD2 (6 bases each). V was shortened by 2 bases and J by 5 bases, with 15 bases between the two germline ends. This CDR3 spans 15 amino acids. Per the germline V gene, CDR1 is MNHNY and CDR2 is SVGAGI (reference sequence). Written as DNA, the CDR3 is TGTGCCAGCAGTTACGGGACGGGGGCCCAGGAGACCCAGTACTTC. Translated: CASSYGTGAQETQYF.

The chain has TRBV9 and TRBJ2-2; D is possibly TRBD1 (6 bases). The V end was cut by 2 bases, the J end by 4 bases, with 9 bases between. The CDR3 totals 14 residues. Germline loops: CDR1 SGDLS, CDR2 YYNGEE. CDR3 residues: CASSVTGFTGELFF. The CDR3 nucleotides are TGTGCCAGCAGCGTCACAGGGTTCACCGGGGAGCTGTTTTTT. Supplemented by reference TRBV9 and TRBJ2-2, the full variable domain reads DSGVTQTPKHLITATGQRVTLRCSPRSGDLSVYWYQQSLDQGLQFLIQYYNGEERAKGNILERFSAQQFPDLHSELNLSSLELGDSALYFCASSVTGFTGELFFGEGSRLTVL.

The V and J genes are TRBV27 and TRBJ2-5; unclear D gene. The CDR3 has 10 residues. Germline assignment: CDR1 MNHEY and CDR2 SMNVEV (reference sequence). V shed 8 bases and J shed 5 bases, with 6 bases lying between them. The CDR3 sequence is CASGWETQYF. Here the CDR3 DNA reads TGTGCCAGCGGTTGGGAGACCCAGTACTTC.

V usage is TRBV30 and J usage is TRBJ1-2, with TRBD1 matching 8 bases. This CDR3 is 18 amino acids long. V was clipped by 2 bases and J by 0 bases; unmatched bases: 14. Germline CDR1 GTSNPN, CDR2 SVGIG (reference sequence). The CDR3 region has the DNA TGTGCCTGGAGTCGACAGGGGCTCTTATCTACATCTAACTATGGCTACACCTTC. Translated, it gives CAWSRQGLLSTSNYGYTF.

This chain links TRBV4-1 with TRBJ1-2, with D possibly TRBD1 on 5 matching bases. Germline CDR1 MGHRA, CDR2 YSYEKL. The CDR3 is 14 residues long. Trimming pared 1 base from V and 2 bases from J, leaving 8 bases between. The CDR3 spells CASSQVQDNYGYTF. DNA for the CDR3: TGCGCCAGCAGCCAAGTACAGGACAACTATGGCTACACCTTC.

The chain carries TRBV15 and TRBJ1-3, with TRBD1 identical over 9 bases. V was pared by 0 bases and J by 8 bases, with 8 bases of the junction left unmatched. Per germline, CDR1 LNHNV and CDR2 YYDKDF (reference sequence). This CDR3 region has 16 residues. This CDR3 reads CATSRDPPGQGHTIYF. Here the CDR3 DNA reads TGTGCCACCAGCAGAGATCCCCCGGGACAGGGCCACACCATATATTTT. Looking up the rest from reference TRBV15 and TRBJ1-3 gives the full variable domain: DAMVIQNPRYQVTQFGKPVTLSCSQTLNHNVMYWYQQKSSQAPKLLFHYYDKDFNNEADTPDNFQSRRPNTSFCFLDIRSPGLGDTAMYLCATSRDPPGQGHTIYFGEGSWLTVV.

V usage is TRBV7-2 and J usage is TRBJ2-5; 7 bases align to TRBD1. CDR3 length: 14 residues. Germline trimming cut 7 bases from V and 1 base from J; bases unmatched to any gene: 6. Germline CDR1 is SGHTA and CDR2 is FQGNSA. CDR3: CASTRGQFQETQYF. The CDR3 DNA is TGTGCCAGCACCAGGGGACAGTTCCAAGAGACCCAGTACTTC.

This clone was seen once. The rearrangement links TRBV6-6 to TRBJ1-5; the D is unclear. Trimming took 6 bases from V and 3 from J, leaving 12 bases between them. The CDR3 loop spans 14 amino acids. CDR1 and CDR2 (germline): MNHNY, SVGAGI (reference sequence). In DNA form, the CDR3 reads TGTGCCAGCAGCGAGGACGAAACCAATCAGCCCCAGCATTTT. It codes for CASSEDETNQPQHF.